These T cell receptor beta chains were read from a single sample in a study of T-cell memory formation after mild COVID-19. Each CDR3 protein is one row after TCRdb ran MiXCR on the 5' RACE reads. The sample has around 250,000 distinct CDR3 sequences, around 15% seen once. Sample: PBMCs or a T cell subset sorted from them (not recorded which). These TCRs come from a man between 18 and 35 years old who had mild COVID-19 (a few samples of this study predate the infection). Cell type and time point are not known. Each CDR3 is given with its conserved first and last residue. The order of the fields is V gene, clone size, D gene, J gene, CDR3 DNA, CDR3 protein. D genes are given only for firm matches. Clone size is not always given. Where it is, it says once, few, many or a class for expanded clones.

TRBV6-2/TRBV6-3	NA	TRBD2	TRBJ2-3	TGTGCCAGCAGTAACGAGCGGGGGTTGACAGATACGCAGTATTTT	CASSNERGLTDTQYF
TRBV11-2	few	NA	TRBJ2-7	TGTGCCAGCAGCTTACCGCTTGGGTCAGGGGAGCAGTACTTC	CASSLPLGSGEQYF
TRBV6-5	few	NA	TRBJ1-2	TGTGCCAGCAGTTACTCGAGGCAGGGGTACGGCTACACCTTC	CASSYSRQGYGYTF
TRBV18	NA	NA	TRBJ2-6	TGTGCCAGCTCACCAGGCGTGGTTGGGGCCAACGTCCTGACTTTC	CASSPGVVGANVLTF
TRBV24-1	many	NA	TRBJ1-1	TGTGCCACCAGTGATGGGGTGGCTGAAGCTTTCTTT	CATSDGVAEAFF
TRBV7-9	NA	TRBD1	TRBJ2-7	TGTGCCAGCAGCAAAGGACAGGGGAGTGACGAGCAGTACTTC	CASSKGQGSDEQYF
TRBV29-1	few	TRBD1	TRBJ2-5	TGCAGCGCCGCACTTCGGGACAGCCAAGAGACCCAGTACTTC	CSAALRDSQETQYF
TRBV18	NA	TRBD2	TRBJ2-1	TGTGCCAGCTCATCATTAGCGGGGGGTCATTCGTCCTACAATGAGCAGTTCTTC	CASSSLAGGHSSYNEQFF
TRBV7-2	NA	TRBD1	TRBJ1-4	TGTGCCAGCAGCCCCGGGACAGGGGGCGTCATTGGCGAAAAACTGTTTTTT	CASSPGTGGVIGEKLFF
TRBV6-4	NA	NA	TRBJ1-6	TGTGCCAGCAGTGACTCGGCAGGGATGAATTCACCCCTCCACTTT	CASSDSAGMNSPLHF
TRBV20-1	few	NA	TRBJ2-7	TGCAGTGCCCGGAGTGGTGGTTCTGGGTACGAGCAGTACTTC	CSARSGGSGYEQYF
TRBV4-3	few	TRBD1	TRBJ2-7	TGCGCCAGCAGCCAAGCGCCCTCAGGGGGCGGGTACGAGCAGTACTTC	CASSQAPSGGGYEQYF
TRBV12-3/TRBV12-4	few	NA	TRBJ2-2	TGTGCCAGCAGTTTAGCGCGGCAGACTCAGGCGGCCGGGGAGCTGTTTTTT	CASSLARQTQAAGELFF
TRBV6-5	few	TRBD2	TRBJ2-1	TGTGCCAGCACGTCGGGACTACACAATGAGCAGTTCTTC	CASTSGLHNEQFF
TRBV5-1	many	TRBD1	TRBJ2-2	TGCGCCAGCAGCTTGGGACAGGGGCACACCGGGGAGCTGTTTTTT	CASSLGQGHTGELFF
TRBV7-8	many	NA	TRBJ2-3	TGTGCCAGCACCGTAGGGACGGCCTACACAGATACGCAGTATTTT	CASTVGTAYTDTQYF
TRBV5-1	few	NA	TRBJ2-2	TGCGCCAGCAGCTTAACAGAAACCGGGGAGCTGTTTTTT	CASSLTETGELFF
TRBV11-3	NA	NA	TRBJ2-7	TGTGCCAGCAGCCCGCCCCAAGGCGAGCAGTACTTC	CASSPPQGEQYF
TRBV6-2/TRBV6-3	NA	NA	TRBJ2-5	TGTGCCAGCAGTTATGGCCCAATAGGAGGGCAAGAGACCCAGTACTTC	CASSYGPIGGQETQYF
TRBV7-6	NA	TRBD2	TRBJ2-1	TGTGCCAGCAGCCCCCTCGGGGGGGTTGATGAGCAGTTCTTC	CASSPLGGVDEQFF
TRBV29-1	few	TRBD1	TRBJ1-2	TGCAGCGACCGACAGGGGGAAGATTATGGCTACACCTTC	CSDRQGEDYGYTF
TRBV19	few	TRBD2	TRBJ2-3	TGTGCCAGTAACCCTCCGGGACTAGCGACAGATACGCAGTATTTT	CASNPPGLATDTQYF
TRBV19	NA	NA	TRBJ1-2	TGTGCCACCGGGTCGGGTAGTGGTATCTATGGCTACACCTTC	CATGSGSGIYGYTF
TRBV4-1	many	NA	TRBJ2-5	TGCGCCAGCAGCCCGACCGGGGCTCAAGAGACCCAGTACTTC	CASSPTGAQETQYF
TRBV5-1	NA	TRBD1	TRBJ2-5	TGCGCCAGCAGCTCCGGACAGGGGGGTGCAGAGACCCAGTACTTC	CASSSGQGGAETQYF
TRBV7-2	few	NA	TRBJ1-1	TGTGCCAGCAGACACCTTCGGGACACTGAAGCTTTCTTT	CASRHLRDTEAFF
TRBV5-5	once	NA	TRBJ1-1	TGTGCCAGCAGCTTGGAGGCGTGGAGCGGGAACACTGAAGCTTTCTTT	CASSLEAWSGNTEAFF
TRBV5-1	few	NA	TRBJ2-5	TGCGCCAGCAGCTTGGATGTAGGGTACCAAGAGACCCAGTACTTC	CASSLDVGYQETQYF
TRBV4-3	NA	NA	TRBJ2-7	TGCGCCAGCAGCCAAGTTAGGCTAGCTTCCTACGAGCAGTACTTC	CASSQVRLASYEQYF
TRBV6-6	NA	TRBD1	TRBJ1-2	TGTGCCAGCAGAACAATAGGACAGGGCTACTATGGCTACACCTTC	CASRTIGQGYYGYTF
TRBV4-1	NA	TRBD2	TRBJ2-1	TGCGCCAGCAGCCAAGGGTGGCTAGCGGGGGGCGGGGTATACAATGAGCAGTTCTTC	CASSQGWLAGGGVYNEQFF
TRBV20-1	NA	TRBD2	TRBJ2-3	TGCAGTGCTAGAGTAGCGGGGGCTACAGATACGCAGTATTTT	CSARVAGATDTQYF
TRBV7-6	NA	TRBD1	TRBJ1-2	TGTGCCAGCAGCTTGACCGACAGGGCCGGGAACTATGGCTACACCTTC	CASSLTDRAGNYGYTF
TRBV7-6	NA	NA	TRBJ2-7	TGTGCCAGCAGCTTAACAGGCCTTGGGGAGCAGTACTTC	CASSLTGLGEQYF
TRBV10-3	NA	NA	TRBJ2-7	TGTGCCATCAGTGAGTCCGAGGGGCGGCCCTCCGAGCAGTACTTC	CAISESEGRPSEQYF
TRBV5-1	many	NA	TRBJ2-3	TGCGCCAGCAGCTTTAGCAATCCGGCAGATACGCAGTATTTT	CASSFSNPADTQYF
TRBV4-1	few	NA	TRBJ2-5	TGCGCCAGCAGCCGAAGATGGGGGGAGACCCAGTACTTC	CASSRRWGETQYF
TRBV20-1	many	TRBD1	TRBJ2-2	TGCAGTGCTAGAGATGGGGACAGGGGCGACACCGGGGAGCTGTTTTTT	CSARDGDRGDTGELFF
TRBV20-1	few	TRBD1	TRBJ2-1	TGCAGTGCTAGAGGGACAGGGTATGCCACCTACAATGAGCAGTTCTTC	CSARGTGYATYNEQFF
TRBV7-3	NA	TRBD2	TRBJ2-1	TGTGCCAGCAGCCTAGGGACTAGCGTCTCCCATGAGCAGTTCTTC	CASSLGTSVSHEQFF
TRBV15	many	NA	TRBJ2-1	TGTGCCACCAGCAGCGGGACCTCCGGCTCCTACAATGAGCAGTTCTTC	CATSSGTSGSYNEQFF
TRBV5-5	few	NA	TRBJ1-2	TGTGCCAGCAGCTTGGACAGTACGAACTATGGCTACACCTTC	CASSLDSTNYGYTF
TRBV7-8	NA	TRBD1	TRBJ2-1	TGTGCCAGCAGCTTACGACAGGGGTATGAGCAGTTCTTC	CASSLRQGYEQFF
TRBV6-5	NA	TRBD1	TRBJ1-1	TGTGCCAGCGGTGGGACAGCCTTAAACACTGAAGCTTTCTTT	CASGGTALNTEAFF
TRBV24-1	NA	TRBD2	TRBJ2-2	TGTGCCACCCAAGGCCTAGCGGGGGCCAGGAACACCGGGGAGCTGTTTTTT	CATQGLAGARNTGELFF
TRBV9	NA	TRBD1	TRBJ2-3	TGTGCCAGCAGCGTTTGGACAGGGGATAATACGCAGTATTTT	CASSVWTGDNTQYF
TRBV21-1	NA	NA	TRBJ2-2	TGTGCCAGCAGCAAAGGGTCGGAAAGGGACACCGGGGAGCTGTTTTTT	CASSKGSERDTGELFF
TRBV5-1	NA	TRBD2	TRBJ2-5	TGCGCCAGCAGCTCAACCCTGGGACTAGCGGGGTTAGAGACCCAGTACTTC	CASSSTLGLAGLETQYF
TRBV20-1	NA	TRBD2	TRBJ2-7	TGCAGTGCTAGTAGCGGGGGGACCCACTACGAGCAGTACTTC	CSASSGGTHYEQYF
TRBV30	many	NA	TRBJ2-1	TGTGCCTGGAGTACCACAGGGATCTATGAGCAGTTCTTC	CAWSTTGIYEQFF
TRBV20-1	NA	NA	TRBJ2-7	TGCAGTGGGTCGGCAGGGCAGTACGAGCAGTACTTC	CSGSAGQYEQYF
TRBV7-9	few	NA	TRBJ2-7	TGTGCCAGCAGCTTAGCGGAGATCGGAGACGAGCAGTACTTC	CASSLAEIGDEQYF
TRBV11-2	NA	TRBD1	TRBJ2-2	TGTGCCAGCAGCTTCCGACTCACAGGGGGCTCCGGGGAGCTGTTTTTT	CASSFRLTGGSGELFF
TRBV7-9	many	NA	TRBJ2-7	TGTGCCAGCAGCTTAGTGGAGTTCGAGCAGTACTTC	CASSLVEFEQYF
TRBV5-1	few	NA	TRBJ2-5	TGCGCCAGCAGCCCTCAGGTTAGCGGCCAAGAGACCCAGTACTTC	CASSPQVSGQETQYF